Each of the 2 T cell receptor beta chains below was sequenced from the same sample in a study of identical twins (dated by TCRdb to the mid-2010s). The receptor library was made with 5' RACE. The instrument given in TCRdb is Illumina HiSeq 2000. TCRdb reanalyzed the raw reads on its own, using fastp at Q25 for trimming and MiXCR for clone calling, and kept in-frame beta chains. Entries are consolidated by CDR3 protein sequence, retaining the most common genes and DNA. The sample contains about 660,000 distinct CDR3 sequences, 8% to 9% of them found a single time. The ten most abundant clones make up more than 0.75% of the sample. This same sample was also taken into another study, of yellow fever vaccine responses in identical twins.

Sequences were obtained from PBMCs. The source of these receptors is a young woman in good health.

The DNA for the CDR3 is TGTGCCAGCAGTGTCCCTTTTGGCACCGGGGAGCTGTTTTTT. It codes for CASSVPFGTGELFF. V is TRBV27 and J is TRBJ2-2; D gene ambiguous. Between the trimmed V and J ends, which lost 5 bases and 4 bases, there was a span of 11 bases. This CDR3 region has 14 residues. CDR1 and CDR2 from the germline V gene are MNHEY and SMNVEV (reference sequence).

The sample holds many counts of this clonotype. This rearrangement joins TRBV9 to TRBJ1-2; D gene uncertain. The germline V gene has CDR1 SGDLS and CDR2 YYNGEE. The CDR3 is 16 amino acids. V was cut by 1 base and J by 4 bases, with 17 bases left in between. The CDR3: CASSVQAQKNLYGYTF. The DNA for the CDR3 is TGTGCCAGCAGCGTACAAGCCCAGAAAAACCTCTATGGCTACACCTTC. Full variable domain (missing parts from reference TRBV9 and TRBJ1-2): DSGVTQTPKHLITATGQRVTLRCSPRSGDLSVYWYQQSLDQGLQFLIQYYNGEERAKGNILERFSAQQFPDLHSELNLSSLELGDSALYFCASSVQAQKNLYGYTFGSGTRLTVV.